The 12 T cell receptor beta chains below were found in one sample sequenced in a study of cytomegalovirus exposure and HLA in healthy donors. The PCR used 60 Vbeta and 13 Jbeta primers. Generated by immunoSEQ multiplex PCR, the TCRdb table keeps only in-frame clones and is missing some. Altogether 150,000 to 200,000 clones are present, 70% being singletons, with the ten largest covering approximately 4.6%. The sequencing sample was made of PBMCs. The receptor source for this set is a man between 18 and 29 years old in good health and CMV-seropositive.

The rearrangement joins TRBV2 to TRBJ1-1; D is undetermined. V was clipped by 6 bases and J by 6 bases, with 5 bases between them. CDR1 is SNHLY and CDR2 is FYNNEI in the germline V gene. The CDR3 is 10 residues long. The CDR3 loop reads CASRIAEAFF. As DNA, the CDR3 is TGTGCCAGCAGAATAGCTGAAGCTTTCTTT.

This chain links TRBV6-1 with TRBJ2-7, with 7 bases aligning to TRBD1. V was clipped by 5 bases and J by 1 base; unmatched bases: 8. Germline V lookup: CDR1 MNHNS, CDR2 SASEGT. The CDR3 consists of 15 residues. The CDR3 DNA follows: TGTGCCAGCAGTCGGGAAAGGGGGCAATCCTACGAGCAGTACGTC. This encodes CASSRERGQSYEQYV.

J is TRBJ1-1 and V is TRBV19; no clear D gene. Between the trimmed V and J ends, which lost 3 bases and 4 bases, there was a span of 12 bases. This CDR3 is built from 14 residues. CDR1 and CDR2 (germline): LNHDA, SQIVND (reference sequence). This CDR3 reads CASSISGGSTEAFF. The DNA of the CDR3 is TGTGCCAGTAGTATTTCGGGCGGGAGCACTGAAGCTTTCTTT.

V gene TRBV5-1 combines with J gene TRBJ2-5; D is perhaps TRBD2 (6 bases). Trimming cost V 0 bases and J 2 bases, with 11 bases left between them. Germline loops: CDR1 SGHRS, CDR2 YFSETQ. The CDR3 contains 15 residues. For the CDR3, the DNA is TGCGCCAGCAGCTTGGAAGGCGGGATTCAAGAGACCCAGTACTTC. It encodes CASSLEGGIQETQYF.

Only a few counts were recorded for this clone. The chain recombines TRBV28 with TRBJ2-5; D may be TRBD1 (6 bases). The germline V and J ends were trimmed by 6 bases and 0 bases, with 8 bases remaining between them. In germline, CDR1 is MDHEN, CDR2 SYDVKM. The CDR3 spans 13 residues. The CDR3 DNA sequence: TGTGCCAGCAGACCAGGGGACCAAGAGACCCAGTACTTC. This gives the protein CASRPGDQETQYF.

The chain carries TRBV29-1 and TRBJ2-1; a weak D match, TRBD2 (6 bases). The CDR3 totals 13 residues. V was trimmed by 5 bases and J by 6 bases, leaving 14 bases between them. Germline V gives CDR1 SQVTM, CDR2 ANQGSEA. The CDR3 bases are TGCAGCGTTCCCCCATGGGGAGGCAATGAGCAGTTCTTC. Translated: CSVPPWGGNEQFF.

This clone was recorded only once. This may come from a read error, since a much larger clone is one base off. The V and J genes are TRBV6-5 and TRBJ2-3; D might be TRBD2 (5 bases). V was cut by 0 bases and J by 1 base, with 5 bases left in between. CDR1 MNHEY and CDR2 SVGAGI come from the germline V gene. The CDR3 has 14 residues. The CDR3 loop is CASSYSSGTDTQYF. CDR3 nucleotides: TGTGCCAGCAGTTACTCTAGCGGCACAGATACGCAGTATTTT.

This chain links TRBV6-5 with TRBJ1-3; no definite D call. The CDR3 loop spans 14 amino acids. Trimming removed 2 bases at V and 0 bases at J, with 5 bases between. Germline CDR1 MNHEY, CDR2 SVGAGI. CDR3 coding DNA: TGTGCCAGCAGTTACGCGGTCTCTGGAAACACCATATATTTT. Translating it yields CASSYAVSGNTIYF.

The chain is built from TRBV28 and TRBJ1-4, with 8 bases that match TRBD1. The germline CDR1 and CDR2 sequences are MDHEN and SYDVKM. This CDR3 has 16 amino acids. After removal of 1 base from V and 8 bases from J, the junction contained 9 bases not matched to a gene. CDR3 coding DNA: TGTGCCAGCAGTTTATTCCCGGGACAGGTATACGAAAAACTGTTTTTT. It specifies CASSLFPGQVYEKLFF.

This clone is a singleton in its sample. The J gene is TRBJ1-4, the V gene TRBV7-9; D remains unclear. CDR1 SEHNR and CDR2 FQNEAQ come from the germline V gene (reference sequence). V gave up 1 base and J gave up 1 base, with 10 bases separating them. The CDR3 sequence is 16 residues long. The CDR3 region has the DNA TGTGCCAGCAGCTTAGGCGAGGGTAGAACTAATGAAAAACTGTTTTTT. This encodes CASSLGEGRTNEKLFF.

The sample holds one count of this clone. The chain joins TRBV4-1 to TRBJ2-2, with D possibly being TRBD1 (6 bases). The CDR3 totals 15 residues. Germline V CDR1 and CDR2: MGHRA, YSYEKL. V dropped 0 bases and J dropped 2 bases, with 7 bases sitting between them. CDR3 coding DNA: TGCGCCAGCAGCCAAGAAGGGGGAAACACCGGGGAGCTGTTTTTT. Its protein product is CASSQEGGNTGELFF.

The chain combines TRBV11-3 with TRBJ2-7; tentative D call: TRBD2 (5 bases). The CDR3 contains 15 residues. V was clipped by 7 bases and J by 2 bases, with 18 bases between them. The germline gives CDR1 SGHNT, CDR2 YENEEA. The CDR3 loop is CASTPGGGKAYEQYV. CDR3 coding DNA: TGTGCCAGCACTCCCGGAGGAGGAAAAGCCTACGAGCAGTACGTC.